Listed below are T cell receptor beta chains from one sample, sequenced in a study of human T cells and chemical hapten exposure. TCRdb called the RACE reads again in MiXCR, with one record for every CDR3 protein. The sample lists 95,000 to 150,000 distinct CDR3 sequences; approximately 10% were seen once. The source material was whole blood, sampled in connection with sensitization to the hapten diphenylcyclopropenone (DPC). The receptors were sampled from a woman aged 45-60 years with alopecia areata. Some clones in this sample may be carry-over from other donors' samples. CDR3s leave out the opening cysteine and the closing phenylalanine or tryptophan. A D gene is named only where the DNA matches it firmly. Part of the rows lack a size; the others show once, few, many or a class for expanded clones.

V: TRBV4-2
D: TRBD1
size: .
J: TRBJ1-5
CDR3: ASSQDWAGGFGPQH

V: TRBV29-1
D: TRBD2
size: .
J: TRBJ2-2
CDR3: SVTSGSGASGELF

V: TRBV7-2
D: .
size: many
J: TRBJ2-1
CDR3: ASSLALLDSDEQF

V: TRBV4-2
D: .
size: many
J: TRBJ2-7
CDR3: ASSQERGSHEQY

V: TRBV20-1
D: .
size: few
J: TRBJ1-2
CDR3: SARSGGALIYGYT

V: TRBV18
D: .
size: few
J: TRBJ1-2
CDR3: ASSPRPINYGYT

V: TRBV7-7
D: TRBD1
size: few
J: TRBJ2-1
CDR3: ASSIGTGRSNEQF

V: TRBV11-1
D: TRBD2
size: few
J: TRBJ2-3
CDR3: ASSLAGGRSTDTQY

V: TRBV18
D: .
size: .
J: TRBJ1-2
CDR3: ASSERGDGYT

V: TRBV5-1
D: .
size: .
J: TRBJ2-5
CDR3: ASSLASSGETQY

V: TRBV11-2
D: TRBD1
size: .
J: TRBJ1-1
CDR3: ASSTRQGSMNTEAF

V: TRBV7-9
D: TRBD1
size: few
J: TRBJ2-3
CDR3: ASSPRGPLTDTQY

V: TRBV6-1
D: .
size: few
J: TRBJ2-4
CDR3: ASSEASWAKLDIQY

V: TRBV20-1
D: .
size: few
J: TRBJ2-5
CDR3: SARDSGPHRVPETQY

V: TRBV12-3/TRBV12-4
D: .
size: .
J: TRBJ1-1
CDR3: ASSPHDRRNTEAF

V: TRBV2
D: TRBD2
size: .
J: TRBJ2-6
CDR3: ASTRGAGANVLT

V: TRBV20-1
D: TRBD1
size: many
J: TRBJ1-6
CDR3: SARDSSSDRFNSPLH

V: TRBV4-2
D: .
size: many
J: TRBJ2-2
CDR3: ASSPQAGIANAGELF

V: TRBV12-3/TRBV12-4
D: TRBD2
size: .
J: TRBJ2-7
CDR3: ASSLGWSSGRANYEQY

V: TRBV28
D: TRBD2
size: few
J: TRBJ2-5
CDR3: ASSSTYPGTSAQETQY

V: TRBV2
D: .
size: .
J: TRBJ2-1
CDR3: ASSDPPAGIHNEQF

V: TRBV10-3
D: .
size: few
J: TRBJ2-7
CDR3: AISNRETAYEQY